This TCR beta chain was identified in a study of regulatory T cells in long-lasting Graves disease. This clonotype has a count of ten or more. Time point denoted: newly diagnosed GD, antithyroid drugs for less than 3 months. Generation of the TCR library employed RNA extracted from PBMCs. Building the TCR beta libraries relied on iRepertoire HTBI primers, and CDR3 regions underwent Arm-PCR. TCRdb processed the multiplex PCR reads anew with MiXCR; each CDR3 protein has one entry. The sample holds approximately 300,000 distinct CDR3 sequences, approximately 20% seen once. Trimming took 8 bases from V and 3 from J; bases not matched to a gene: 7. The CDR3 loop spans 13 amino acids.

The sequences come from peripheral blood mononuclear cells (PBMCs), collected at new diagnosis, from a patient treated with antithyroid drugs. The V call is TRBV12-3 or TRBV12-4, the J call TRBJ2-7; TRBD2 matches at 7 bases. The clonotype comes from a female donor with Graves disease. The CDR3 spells CASPRGVHYEQYF. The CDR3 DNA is TGTGCCAGCCCACGGGGGGTACACTACGAGCAGTACTTC.